Each of the 18 T cell receptor beta chains below was sequenced from the same sample in a study of T cell clonotyping in hematopoietic cell transplantation. Sequencing was performed with immunoSEQ multiplex PCR; in TCRdb, only in-frame clones are kept and a portion is missing. The sample holds some 9,400 clones, around 79% seen once. This sample comprised PBMCs, obtained 180 days after allogeneic stem cell transplant. The receptor source for this set is a male patient between 40 and 49 years old who had an allogeneic stem cell transplant from a related donor, so the T cells may come from the graft donor. Some clones in this sample may be carry-over from other donors' samples.

The chain uses TRBV10-3 and TRBJ2-2, with 9 bases matching TRBD2. CDR1 and CDR2 from the germline V gene are ENHRY and SYGVKD. The CDR3 is made up of 15 amino acids. The V segment lost 6 bases and the J segment 4 bases; nucleotides outside the gene matches: 6. The CDR3 DNA reads as TGTGCCATCAGGAGGACTAGCGCCCTCACCGGGGAGCTGTTTTTT. Residues: CAIRRTSALTGELFF.

This clone was detected only once. This chain links TRBV5-6 with TRBJ2-5, with D unclear. The CDR3 runs 14 residues. V was shortened by 1 base and J by 3 bases, with 10 bases between the two germline ends. Germline V gene sequence: CDR1 SGHDT, CDR2 YYEEEE. The CDR3 nucleotides are TGTGCCAGCAGCTTGACCAGGTTCGAAGAGACCCAGTACTTC. This gives the protein CASSLTRFEETQYF.

The genes are TRBV6-5 and TRBJ1-1; no firm D call. Germline CDR1 MNHEY, CDR2 SVGAGI. Trimming cost V 2 bases and J 4 bases, with 14 bases left between them. The CDR3 consists of 15 residues. This CDR3 is CASSYAGGPFTEAFF. The CDR3, as DNA: TGTGCCAGCAGTTACGCAGGAGGCCCTTTCACTGAAGCTTTCTTT.

The chain carries TRBV5-1 and TRBJ2-1; 7 nucleotides match TRBD1. This CDR3 is built from 15 residues. V lost 7 bases and J lost 8; bases outside the gene matches: 15. Germline assignment: CDR1 SGHRS and CDR2 YFSETQ. The CDR3 nucleotides are TGCGCCAGCGGAATACAGGGGTATTTTATCGATGAGCAGTTCTTC. Amino acids: CASGIQGYFIDEQFF.

The genes are TRBV4-2 and TRBJ2-1; 10 bases line up with TRBD2. Per germline, CDR1 LGHNA and CDR2 YNFKEQ. Trimming removed 1 base from V and 3 bases from J; junction bases left unmatched: 3. The CDR3 runs to 16 residues. CDR3 in DNA: TGTGCCAGCAGCCAAGGCCTAGCGGGGGACTACAATGAGCAGTTCTTC. This translates into CASSQGLAGDYNEQFF.

This clone showed up just once. V and J are TRBV28 and TRBJ1-1; D not certain. The CDR3 length is 12 residues. CDR1 is MDHEN and CDR2 is SYDVKM in the germline V gene. Trimming shortened V by 3 bases and J by 11 bases, and 13 bases separated the two germline ends. The CDR3 is CASSFVASGAFF. CDR3 bases: TGTGCCAGCAGTTTTGTTGCCTCGGGGGCTTTCTTT.

This clone qualifies as medium-sized. This chain uses TRBV5-1 with TRBJ1-1, with D possibly being TRBD1 (5 bases). This CDR3 contains 14 residues. CDR1 and CDR2 (germline): SGHRS, YFSETQ. Trimming stripped 0 bases from V and 2 bases from J, with 8 bases between. CDR3 loop: CASSLVGVNTEAFF. DNA for the CDR3: TGCGCCAGCAGCTTGGTGGGGGTCAACACTGAAGCTTTCTTT.

The chain employs TRBV6-5 and TRBJ1-4; 7 nucleotides align to TRBD1. The CDR3 covers 14 residues. V was pared by 3 bases and J by 8 bases, with 6 bases of the junction left unmatched. Germline V gene lookup returns CDR1 MNHEY and CDR2 SVGAGI. Here the CDR3 DNA reads TGTGCCAGCAGTTATAAACAGGGGTTGGAAAAACTGTTTTTT. Its translation is CASSYKQGLEKLFF.

A few counts support this clone. The chain recombines TRBV19 with TRBJ1-2; tentatively, D is TRBD1 (6 bases). This CDR3 region has 17 residues. Germline V gene lookup returns CDR1 LNHDA and CDR2 SQIVND (reference sequence). V was clipped by 3 bases and J by 7 bases, with 24 bases between them. Here the CDR3 reads CASSIGLRGPGLGGYTF. DNA of the CDR3: TGTGCCAGTAGTATTGGTCTTCGGGGGCCGGGCTTAGGTGGCTACACCTTC.

CDR3 sequence reads: CASSKENTYGYTF. In nucleotides, the CDR3 is TGTGCCAGCAGCAAGGAGAATACTTATGGCTACACCTTC. The genes are TRBV2 and TRBJ1-2; D call uncertain. Trimming removed 6 bases at V and 5 bases at J, with 13 bases between. The CDR3 extends over 13 amino acids. CDR1 and CDR2 from the germline V gene are SNHLY and FYNNEI.

This clone was counted a few times. The chain is built from TRBV27 and TRBJ1-5, with TRBD1 identical over 7 bases. From germline, CDR1 is MNHEY and CDR2 SMNVEV (reference sequence). The ends lost 5 bases at V and 0 bases at J; junction bases unmatched: 10. This CDR3 region has 17 residues. CDR3 coding DNA: TGTGCCAGCAGTATACCTCCCGACAGGGTTAGCAATCAGCCCCAGCATTTT. Translating it yields CASSIPPDRVSNQPQHF.

The CDR3 is CAWSVGQTYGYTF. Written as DNA, the CDR3 is TGTGCCTGGAGTGTAGGGCAAACCTATGGCTACACCTTC. The chain uses TRBV30 and TRBJ1-2; D uncertain. CDR1 is GTSNPN and CDR2 is SVGIG in the germline V gene (reference sequence). The CDR3 runs to 13 residues. V gave up 0 bases and J gave up 4 bases, with 9 bases separating them.

This chain's CDR3 is CASSLSGSGETQYF. CDR3 coding DNA: TGTGCCAGCAGCCTTAGCGGGTCGGGAGAGACCCAGTACTTC. The chain recombines TRBV6-5 with TRBJ2-5, with 7 bases that match TRBD2. The V gene end was trimmed by 6 bases and the J gene end by 4 bases; junction bases not matched to a gene: 8. This CDR3 region has 14 residues. Germline V gene sequence: CDR1 MNHEY, CDR2 SVGAGI.

This clone was seen a single time. The J gene is TRBJ2-2, the V gene TRBV15, with D perhaps TRBD1 or TRBD2 (5 bases each). CDR3 length: 17 amino acids. Germline V CDR1 and CDR2: LNHNV, YYDKDF (reference sequence). The V end lost 0 bases, the J end lost 4 bases, and 15 bases lay between the germline ends. CDR3 region: CATSRDGASRSTGELFF. CDR3 nucleotide sequence: TGTGCCACCAGCAGAGATGGGGCTAGCAGGTCCACCGGGGAGCTGTTTTTT.

The CDR3 is CASSLDAGILYEQYF. The CDR3 DNA reads TGTGCCAGCAGCTTAGACGCGGGTATTCTTTACGAGCAGTACTTC. This sequence joins TRBV7-6 and TRBJ2-7, with D possibly matching TRBD2 (5 bases). Trimming removed 1 base at V and 4 bases at J, with 14 bases between. This CDR3 region has 15 residues. The germline gives CDR1 SGHVS, CDR2 FNYEAQ.

This clone showed up just a few times. This chain joins TRBV5-1 and TRBJ2-2; possible D gene TRBD1, 5 bases. The CDR3 runs 16 residues. Germline lookup yields CDR1 SGHRS and CDR2 YFSETQ. Trimming cost V 0 bases and J 4 bases, with 13 bases left between them. The CDR3 is CASSLAGAQGTGELFF. DNA of the CDR3: TGCGCCAGCAGCTTGGCTGGGGCGCAGGGCACCGGGGAGCTGTTTTTT.

This chain connects TRBV14 to TRBJ1-2; no clear D. Germline V gene data show CDR1 as SGHDN and CDR2 as FVKESK. The CDR3 totals 12 residues. Trimming cost V 4 bases and J 8 bases, with 11 bases left between them. Written as DNA, the CDR3 is TGTGCCAGCAGCCGCGGAAGGTGGGGCTACACCTTC. It translates to CASSRGRWGYTF.

This chain connects TRBV7-9 to TRBJ2-2; a weak D match, TRBD2 (5 bases). The CDR3 sequence is 16 residues long. The germline V gene has CDR1 SEHNR and CDR2 FQNEAQ (reference sequence). Deletions cut 4 bases from V and 0 bases from J, with 12 bases between. The CDR3 DNA sequence: TGTGCCAGCAGCTCAGGACTGAATTCGAACACCGGGGAGCTGTTTTTT. The encoded protein is CASSSGLNSNTGELFF.